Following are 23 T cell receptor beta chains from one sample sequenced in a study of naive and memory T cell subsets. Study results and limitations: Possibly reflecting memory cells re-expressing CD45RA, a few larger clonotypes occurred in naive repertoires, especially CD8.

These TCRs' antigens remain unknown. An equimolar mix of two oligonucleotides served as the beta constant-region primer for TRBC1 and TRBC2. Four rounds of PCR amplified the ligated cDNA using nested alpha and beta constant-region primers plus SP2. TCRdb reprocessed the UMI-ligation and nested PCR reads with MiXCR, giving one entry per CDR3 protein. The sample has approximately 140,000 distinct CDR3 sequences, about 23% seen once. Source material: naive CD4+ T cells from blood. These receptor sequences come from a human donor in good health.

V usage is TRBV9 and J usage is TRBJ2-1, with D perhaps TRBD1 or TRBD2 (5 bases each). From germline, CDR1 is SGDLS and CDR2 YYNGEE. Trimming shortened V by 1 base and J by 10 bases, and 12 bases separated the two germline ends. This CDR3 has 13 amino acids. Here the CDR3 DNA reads TGTGCCAGCAGCGTATGGGACGGCGGGGAGCAGTTCTTC. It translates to CASSVWDGGEQFF.

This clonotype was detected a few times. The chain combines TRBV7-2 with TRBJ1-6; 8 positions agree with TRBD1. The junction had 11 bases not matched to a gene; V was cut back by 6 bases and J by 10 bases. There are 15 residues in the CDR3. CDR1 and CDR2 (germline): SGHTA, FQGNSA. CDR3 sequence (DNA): TGTGCCAGCAGTTCTAGGTCAGGGGGCGGATCACCCCTCCACTTT. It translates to CASSSRSGGGSPLHF.

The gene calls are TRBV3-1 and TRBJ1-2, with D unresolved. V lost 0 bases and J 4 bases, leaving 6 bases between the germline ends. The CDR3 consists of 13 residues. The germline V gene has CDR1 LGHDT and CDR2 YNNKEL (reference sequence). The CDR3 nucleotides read TGTGCCAGCAGCCAAGACAGCTTCTATGGCTACACCTTC. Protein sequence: CASSQDSFYGYTF.

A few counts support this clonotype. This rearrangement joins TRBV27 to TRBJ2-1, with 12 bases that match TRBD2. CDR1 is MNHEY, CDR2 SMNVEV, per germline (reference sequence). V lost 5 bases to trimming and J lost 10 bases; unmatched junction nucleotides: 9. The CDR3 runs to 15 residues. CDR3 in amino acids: CASSGRSSGRGEQFF. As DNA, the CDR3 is TGTGCCAGCAGTGGCCGTTCTAGCGGGAGGGGGGAGCAGTTCTTC.

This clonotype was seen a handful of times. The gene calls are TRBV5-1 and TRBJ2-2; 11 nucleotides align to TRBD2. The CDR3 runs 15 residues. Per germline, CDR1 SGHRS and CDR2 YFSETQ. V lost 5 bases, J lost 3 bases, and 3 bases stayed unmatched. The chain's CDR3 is CASRLAGDYTGELFF. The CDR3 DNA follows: TGCGCCAGCAGACTAGCGGGAGATTACACCGGGGAGCTGTTTTTT.

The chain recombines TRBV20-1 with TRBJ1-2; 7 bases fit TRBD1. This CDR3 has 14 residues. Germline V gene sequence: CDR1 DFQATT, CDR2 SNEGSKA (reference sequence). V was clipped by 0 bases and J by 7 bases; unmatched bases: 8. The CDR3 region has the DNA TGCAGTGCTAGAGATAGGGGGCTTCTTTCTGGCTACACCTTC. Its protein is CSARDRGLLSGYTF.

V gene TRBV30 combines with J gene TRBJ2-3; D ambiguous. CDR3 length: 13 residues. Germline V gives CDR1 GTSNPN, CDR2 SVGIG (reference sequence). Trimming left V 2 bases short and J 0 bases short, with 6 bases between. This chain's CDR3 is CAWSSGSTDTQYF. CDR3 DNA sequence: TGTGCCTGGAGTAGTGGGAGCACAGATACGCAGTATTTT.

The CDR3 DNA reads TGTGCCAGCAAGGGAGGAGGAGCGGGGGGCGAGCAGTACTTC. It specifies CASKGGGAGGEQYF. This rearrangement joins TRBV6-6 to TRBJ2-7; 9 bases line up with TRBD2. V lost 7 bases and J lost 6; bases outside the gene matches: 10. The CDR3 is 14 residues long. From germline, CDR1 is MNHNY and CDR2 SVGAGI (reference sequence).

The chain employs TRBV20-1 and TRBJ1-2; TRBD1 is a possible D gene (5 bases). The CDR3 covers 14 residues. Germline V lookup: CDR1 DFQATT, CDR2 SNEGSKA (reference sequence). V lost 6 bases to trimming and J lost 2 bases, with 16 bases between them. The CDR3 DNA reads TGCAGTGCCTGGGCAGGGACTGCAAACTATGGCTACACCTTC. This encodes CSAWAGTANYGYTF.

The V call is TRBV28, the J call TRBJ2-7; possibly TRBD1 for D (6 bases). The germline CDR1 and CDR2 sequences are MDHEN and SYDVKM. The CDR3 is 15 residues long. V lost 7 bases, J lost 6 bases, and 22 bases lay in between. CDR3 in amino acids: CASTVGGALYGEQYF. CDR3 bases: TGTGCCAGCACTGTAGGGGGAGCTTTGTATGGCGAGCAGTACTTC.

The CDR3 DNA sequence: TGTGCCAGTAGTATAGACGACATAGTTCGGGAGCAGTACTTC. Amino acid sequence: CASSIDDIVREQYF. The rearrangement joins TRBV19 to TRBJ2-7; unclear D gene. Germline V gives CDR1 LNHDA, CDR2 SQIVND (reference sequence). V was shortened by 0 bases and J by 7 bases, with 13 bases between the two germline ends. The CDR3 totals 14 residues.

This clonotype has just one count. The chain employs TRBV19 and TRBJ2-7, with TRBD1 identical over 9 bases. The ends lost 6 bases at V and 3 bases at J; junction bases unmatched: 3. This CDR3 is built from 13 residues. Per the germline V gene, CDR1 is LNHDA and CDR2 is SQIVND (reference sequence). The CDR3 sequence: CASRGQGYYEQYF. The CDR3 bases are TGTGCCAGTAGAGGACAGGGGTACTACGAGCAGTACTTC.

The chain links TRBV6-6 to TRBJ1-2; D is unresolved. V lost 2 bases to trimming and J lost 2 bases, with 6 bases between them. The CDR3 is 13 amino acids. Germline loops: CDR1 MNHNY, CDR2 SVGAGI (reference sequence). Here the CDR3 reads CASSYGLNYGYTF. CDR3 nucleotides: TGTGCCAGCAGTTACGGCCTGAACTATGGCTACACCTTC.

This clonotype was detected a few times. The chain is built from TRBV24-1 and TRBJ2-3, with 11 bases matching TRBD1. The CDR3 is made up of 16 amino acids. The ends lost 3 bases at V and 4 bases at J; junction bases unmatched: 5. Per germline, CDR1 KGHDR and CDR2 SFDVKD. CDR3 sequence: CATSDPGQGAADTQYF. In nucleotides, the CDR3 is TGTGCCACCAGTGATCCCGGACAGGGGGCAGCAGATACGCAGTATTTT.

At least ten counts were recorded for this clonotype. Written as DNA, the CDR3 is TGCGCCAGCAGTGTATGGAGACCATGCTCCTACAATGAGCAGTTCTTC. Protein product: CASSVWRPCSYNEQFF. This chain connects TRBV23-1 to TRBJ2-1, with unresolved D. TRBV23-1 is given ORF status, its function remaining uncertain. Trimming took 5 bases from V and 0 from J, leaving 14 bases between them. CDR3 length: 16 amino acids.

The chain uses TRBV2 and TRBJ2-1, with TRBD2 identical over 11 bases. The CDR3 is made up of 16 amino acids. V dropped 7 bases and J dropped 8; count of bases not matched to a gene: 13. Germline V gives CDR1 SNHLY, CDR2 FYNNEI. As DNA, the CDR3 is TGTGCCAGCACAACCATGGGTCTAGCGGGAGGTTATGAGCAGTTCTTC. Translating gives CASTTMGLAGGYEQFF. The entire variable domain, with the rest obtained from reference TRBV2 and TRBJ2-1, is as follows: EPEVTQTPSHQVTQMGQEVILRCVPISNHLYFYWYRQILGQKVEFLVSFYNNEISEKSEIFDDQFSVERPDGSNFTLKIRSTKLEDSAMYFCASTTMGLAGGYEQFFGPGTRLTVL.

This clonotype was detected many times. CDR3: CASSYSWAGTDYTEAFF. The CDR3 nucleotides read TGTGCCAGCAGTTACTCCTGGGCTGGGACAGACTACACTGAAGCTTTCTTT. The chain uses TRBV6-5 and TRBJ1-1; 7 bases are shared with TRBD1. Unmatched junction bases numbered 10, after V lost 0 bases and J lost 3 bases. Germline CDR1 MNHEY, CDR2 SVGAGI. This CDR3 comprises 17 residues.

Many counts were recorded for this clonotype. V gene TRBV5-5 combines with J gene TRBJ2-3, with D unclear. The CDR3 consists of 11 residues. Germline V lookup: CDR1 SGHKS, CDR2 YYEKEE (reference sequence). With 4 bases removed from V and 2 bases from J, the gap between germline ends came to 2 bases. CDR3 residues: CASSNTDTQYF. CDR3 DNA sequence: TGTGCCAGCAGCAACACAGATACGCAGTATTTT.

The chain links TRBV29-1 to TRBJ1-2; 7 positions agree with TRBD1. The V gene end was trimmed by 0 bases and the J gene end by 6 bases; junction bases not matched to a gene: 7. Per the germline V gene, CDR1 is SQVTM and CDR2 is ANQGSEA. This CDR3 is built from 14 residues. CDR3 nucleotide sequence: TGCAGCGTTGAAGAGGGCTACAGGGGCCATGGCTACACCTTC. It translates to CSVEEGYRGHGYTF. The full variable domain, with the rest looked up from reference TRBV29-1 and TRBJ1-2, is SAVISQKPSRDICQRGTSLTIQCQVDSQVTMMFWYRQQPGQSLTLIATANQGSEATYESGFVIDKFPISRPNLTFSTLTVSNMSPEDSSIYLCSVEEGYRGHGYTFGSGTRLTVV.

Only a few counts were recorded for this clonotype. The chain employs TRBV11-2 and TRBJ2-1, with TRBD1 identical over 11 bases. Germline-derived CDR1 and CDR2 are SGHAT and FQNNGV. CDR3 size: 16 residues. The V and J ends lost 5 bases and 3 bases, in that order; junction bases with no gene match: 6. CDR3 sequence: CASSLRTGGDYNEQFF. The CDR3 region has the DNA TGTGCCAGCAGCCTCCGGACAGGGGGCGACTACAATGAGCAGTTCTTC.

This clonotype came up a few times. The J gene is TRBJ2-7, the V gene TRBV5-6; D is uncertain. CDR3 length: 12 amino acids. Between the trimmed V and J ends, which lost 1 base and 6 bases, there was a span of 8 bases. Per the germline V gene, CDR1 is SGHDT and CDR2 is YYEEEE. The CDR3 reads CASSLYGLEQYF. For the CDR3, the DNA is TGTGCCAGCAGCTTGTATGGTCTCGAGCAGTACTTC.

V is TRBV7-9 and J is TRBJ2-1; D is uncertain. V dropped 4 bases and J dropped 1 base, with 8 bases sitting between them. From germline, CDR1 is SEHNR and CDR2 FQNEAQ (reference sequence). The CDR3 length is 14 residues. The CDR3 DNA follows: TGTGCCAGCAGCTACTCTGGGTCCTACAATGAGCAGTTCTTC. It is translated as CASSYSGSYNEQFF.

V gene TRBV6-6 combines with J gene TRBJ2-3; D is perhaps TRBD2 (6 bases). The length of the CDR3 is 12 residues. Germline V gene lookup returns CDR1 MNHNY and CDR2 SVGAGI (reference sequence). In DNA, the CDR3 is TGTGGAGCGGGCCTGGTGGCAGATACGCAGTATTTT. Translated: CGAGLVADTQYF.